A single sample gave rise to the 26 T cell receptor beta chains below, sequenced in a study of cytomegalovirus exposure and HLA in healthy donors (dated by TCRdb to about 2017). Library creation used the immunoSEQ multiplex PCR assay. For the multiplex PCR, a mixture combining 60 forward primers for TCR Vbeta segments and 13 reverse primers for TCR Jbeta segments was used. TCRdb holds this immuneACCESS table with in-frame rearrangements only. Some clones are missing; in checked studies, unresolved V genes explain under half, and the rest has no known cause. The sample contains roughly 190,000 clones, over 75% of them found a single time. The ten largest account for roughly 10% of the sample. Sequenced input: PBMCs. The receptor set was obtained from a woman between 50 and 59 years old in good health and CMV-seropositive.

Here the CDR3 DNA reads TGTGCCAGCACCCTAGGACTAGCGTACTACCCGAGGAATGAGCAGTTCTTC. Translation: CASTLGLAYYPRNEQFF. The V gene is TRBV28, the J gene TRBJ2-1, with TRBD2 identical over 9 bases. The CDR3 has 17 amino acids. Per the germline V gene, CDR1 is MDHEN and CDR2 is SYDVKM. The ends lost 7 bases at V and 7 bases at J; junction bases unmatched: 17.

V usage is TRBV18 and J usage is TRBJ2-5; TRBD1 matches at 8 bases. The CDR3 covers 17 residues. The junction had 11 bases not matched to a gene; V was cut back by 2 bases and J by 3 bases. The germline V gene has CDR1 KGHSH and CDR2 LQKENI. CDR3 DNA: TGTGCCAGCTCACCATATTTGGTGCGGGACAGGAAAGAGACCCAGTACTTC. This encodes CASSPYLVRDRKETQYF.

The rearrangement uses TRBV19 and TRBJ1-1; 8 nucleotides agree with TRBD1. The CDR3 contains 14 residues. J lost 5 bases, V lost 3 bases, and 5 bases had no gene match. Germline CDR1 and CDR2: LNHDA and SQIVND (reference sequence). CDR3 protein: CASSIRRGQTEAFF. The CDR3 nucleotides are TGTGCCAGTAGTATTCGCAGGGGGCAGACTGAAGCTTTCTTT.

The chain combines TRBV5-1 with TRBJ1-6; no clear D. The CDR3 loop spans 14 amino acids. Germline loops: CDR1 SGHRS, CDR2 YFSETQ. The V and J ends lost 4 bases and 11 bases respectively, with 16 bases between them. CDR3 loop: CASSKGPGMPPLHF. For the CDR3, the DNA is TGCGCCAGCAGCAAGGGTCCGGGGATGCCACCCCTCCACTTT.

J is TRBJ1-2 and V is TRBV2; weak D call: TRBD1 (6 bases). The CDR3 is 14 residues long. In germline, CDR1 is SNHLY, CDR2 FYNNEI. V lost 5 bases and J 4 bases, leaving 14 bases between the germline ends. The CDR3 sequence: CASSSTGSGYGYTF. The CDR3 DNA reads as TGTGCCAGCAGTTCCACAGGGTCGGGCTATGGCTACACCTTC.

The CDR3 protein is CASKTGGVTNEKLFF. The CDR3 DNA follows: TGTGCCAGCAAGACAGGGGGAGTAACTAATGAAAAACTGTTTTTT. J is TRBJ1-4 and V is TRBV6-1; 9 bases agree with TRBD1. The CDR3 consists of 15 residues. The junction had 4 bases not matched to a gene; V was cut back by 7 bases and J by 1 base. Germline-derived CDR1 and CDR2 are MNHNS and SASEGT.

This chain links TRBV4-1 with TRBJ2-1; 8 bases are shared with TRBD1. CDR3 size: 16 residues. V lost 1 base, J lost 7 bases, and 9 bases stayed unmatched. Germline V gives CDR1 MGHRA, CDR2 YSYEKL. CDR3 amino acids: CASSQAQIRQGNEQFF. The CDR3 nucleotides are TGCGCCAGCAGCCAAGCCCAAATCCGACAGGGGAATGAGCAGTTCTTC.

This chain links TRBV6-1 with TRBJ1-6; no clear D gene. CDR3 length: 18 residues. Germline loops: CDR1 MNHNS, CDR2 SASEGT. With 0 bases removed from V and 0 bases from J, the gap between germline ends came to 12 bases. CDR3 in amino acids: CASSEARRLSSYNSPLHF. CDR3 nucleotide sequence: TGTGCCAGCAGTGAAGCTCGCAGACTGAGCTCCTATAATTCACCCCTCCACTTT.

In its sample, this clone was seen once. The V call is TRBV7-2, the J call TRBJ1-1; D gene ambiguous. Trimming removed 1 base at V and 6 bases at J, with 12 bases between. The germline CDR1 and CDR2 sequences are SGHTA and FQGNSA. The CDR3 contains 14 residues. CDR3 nucleotide sequence: TGTGCCAGCAGCTTAGTCTCCAATACAGCTGAAGCTTTCTTT. Translated, it gives CASSLVSNTAEAFF.

V and J are TRBV18 and TRBJ1-2; 7 bases match TRBD1. This CDR3 has 15 amino acids. The V and J ends lost 4 bases and 7 bases, in that order; junction bases with no gene match: 12. CDR1 and CDR2 (germline): KGHSH, LQKENI. CDR3 nucleotide sequence: TGTGCCAGCTCACACCGACAGGGTTCCTACTCTGGCTACACCTTC. Translated, it gives CASSHRQGSYSGYTF. Supplemented by reference TRBV18 and TRBJ1-2, the full variable domain reads NAGVMQNPRHLVRRRGQEARLRCSPMKGHSHVYWYRQLPEEGLKFMVYLQKENIIDESGMPKERFSAEFPKEGPSILRIQQVVRGDSAAYFCASSHRQGSYSGYTFGSGTRLTVV.

V is TRBV30 and J is TRBJ2-1; tentatively, D is TRBD2 (5 bases). The CDR3 is made up of 13 amino acids. Trimming shortened V by 3 bases and J by 9 bases, and 15 bases separated the two germline ends. The germline V gene encodes CDR1 GTSNPN and CDR2 SVGIG (reference sequence). The CDR3 DNA reads TGTGCCTGGAGGGACTTCGGGGAAGGTGAGCAGTTCTTC. Protein: CAWRDFGEGEQFF.

The rearrangement links TRBV4-3 to TRBJ1-2; tentative D call: TRBD1 (5 bases). V lost 1 base and J lost 2, with 8 bases in between. Per germline, CDR1 LGHNA and CDR2 YSLEER. This CDR3 contains 14 residues. This chain's CDR3 is CASSQAGFNYGYTF. The CDR3 nucleotides read TGCGCCAGCAGCCAAGCAGGGTTCAACTATGGCTACACCTTC.

This rearrangement joins TRBV4-2 to TRBJ2-2; 7 bases map to TRBD1. CDR1 and CDR2 (germline): LGHNA, YNFKEQ. Trimming cost V 1 base and J 6 bases; bases outside gene matches: 5. The CDR3 totals 15 residues. The CDR3 reads CASSQADRAAGELFF. DNA of the CDR3: TGTGCCAGCAGCCAAGCTGACAGGGCGGCCGGGGAGCTGTTTTTT.

V and J are TRBV19 and TRBJ2-1; D not certain. The CDR3 extends over 15 amino acids. Germline values: CDR1 LNHDA, CDR2 SQIVND (reference sequence). Trimming took 7 bases from V and 0 from J, leaving 13 bases between them. The CDR3 spells CASTPILSSYNEQFF. The CDR3 coding sequence is TGTGCCAGTACCCCAATCCTGAGCTCCTACAATGAGCAGTTCTTC.

V and J are TRBV7-9 and TRBJ1-1, with 7 positions matching TRBD1. The CDR3 has 15 amino acids. Losses at the gene ends were 5 bases for V and 0 bases for J; bases not matched to a gene: 6. Germline assignment: CDR1 SEHNR and CDR2 FQNEAQ (reference sequence). The CDR3 sequence is CASSPRGQMNTEAFF. As DNA, the CDR3 is TGTGCCAGCAGCCCCCGGGGACAGATGAACACTGAAGCTTTCTTT.

The rearrangement uses TRBV7-2 and TRBJ2-7; a possible D gene is TRBD1 (6 bases). This CDR3 region has 16 residues. Germline V lookup: CDR1 SGHTA, CDR2 FQGNSA. V was shortened by 0 bases and J by 0 bases, with 12 bases between the two germline ends. The CDR3 region has the DNA TGTGCCAGCAGCTTAGCTCGACAGGCGGGCTCCTACGAGCAGTACTTC. It translates to CASSLARQAGSYEQYF. The full variable domain, in which reference TRBV7-2 and TRBJ2-7 provide the parts outside the CDR3, is GAGVSQSPSNKVTEKGKDVELRCDPISGHTALYWYRQSLGQGLEFLIYFQGNSAPDKSGLPSDRFSAERTGGSVSTLTIQRTQQEDSAVYLCASSLARQAGSYEQYFGPGTRLTVT.

This clone came up once. This chain connects TRBV4-2 to TRBJ1-2; weak D call: TRBD1 (5 bases). The germline V gene has CDR1 LGHNA and CDR2 YNFKEQ. This CDR3 has 16 amino acids. The ends were cut back, 0 bases at V and 3 bases at J, with 14 bases in the middle. CDR3 sequence (DNA): TGTGCCAGCAGCCAAGATTTCAGGGATAGAGACTATGGCTACACCTTC. Protein product: CASSQDFRDRDYGYTF.

This sequence joins TRBV28 and TRBJ1-5; weak D call: TRBD1 (6 bases). Trimming removed 3 bases at V and 2 bases at J, with 11 bases between. The CDR3 is 15 residues long. Germline V gene lookup returns CDR1 MDHEN and CDR2 SYDVKM. The CDR3 loop reads CASSFVGARNQPQHF. The CDR3 coding sequence is TGTGCCAGCAGTTTTGTGGGGGCACGCAATCAGCCCCAGCATTTT.

The CDR3 nucleotides read TGTGCCACCGAGATTAGGAGTAACACCGGGGAGCTGTTTTTT. Its protein is CATEIRSNTGELFF. The genes are TRBV19 and TRBJ2-2; D ambiguous. V was clipped by 10 bases and J by 2 bases, with 14 bases between them. CDR1 is LNHDA and CDR2 is SQIVND in the germline V gene (reference sequence). This CDR3 spans 14 amino acids. Complete variable domain (other parts from reference TRBV19 and TRBJ2-2): DGGITQSPKYLFRKEGQNVTLSCEQNLNHDAMYWYRQDPGQGLRLIYYSQIVNDFQKGDIAEGYSVSREKKESFPLTVTSAQKNPTAFYLCATEIRSNTGELFFGEGSRLTVL.

This chain links TRBV6-5 with TRBJ2-5, with D maybe TRBD1 (6 bases). The length of the CDR3 is 14 residues. From germline, CDR1 is MNHEY and CDR2 SVGAGI. Trimming shortened V by 5 bases and J by 0 bases, and 10 bases separated the two germline ends. CDR3 protein: CASSPRTDQETQYF. The CDR3 DNA follows: TGTGCCAGCAGTCCCAGGACAGACCAAGAGACCCAGTACTTC.

The chain is built from TRBV11-2 and TRBJ1-2; D gene unclear. The germline gives CDR1 SGHAT, CDR2 FQNNGV. Trimming shortened V by 0 bases and J by 6 bases, and 5 bases separated the two germline ends. CDR3 length: 12 residues. The CDR3 nucleotides read TGTGCCAGCAGCTTAGATCCTGATGGCTACACCTTC. Encoded protein: CASSLDPDGYTF. Full variable domain (remainder filled in from reference TRBV11-2 and TRBJ1-2): EAGVAQSPRYKIIEKRQSVAFWCNPISGHATLYWYQQILGQGPKLLIQFQNNGVVDDSQLPKDRFSAERLKGVDSTLKIQPAKLEDSAVYLCASSLDPDGYTFGSGTRLTVV.

This chain joins TRBV6-5 and TRBJ1-5; tentatively, D is TRBD1 (6 bases). The germline CDR1 and CDR2 sequences are MNHEY and SVGAGI. The CDR3 is 14 amino acids. V was cut by 6 bases and J by 6 bases, with 15 bases left in between. The CDR3: CASRQGGSTQPQHF. The CDR3 DNA reads TGTGCCAGCAGACAGGGAGGGTCCACTCAGCCCCAGCATTTT.

V and J are TRBV28 and TRBJ1-2; D is undetermined. The ends were cut back, 7 bases at V and 0 bases at J, with 3 bases in the middle. The CDR3 covers 11 residues. Looked up from germline, CDR1 is MDHEN and CDR2 is SYDVKM. This CDR3 reads CASTANYGYTF. The CDR3 DNA is TGTGCCAGCACTGCTAACTATGGCTACACCTTC.

The count of this clone is one. The V gene is TRBV5-5, the J gene TRBJ1-1; D is undetermined. Between the trimmed V and J ends, which lost 1 base and 1 base, there was a span of 11 bases. This CDR3 spans 15 amino acids. Germline-derived CDR1 and CDR2 are SGHKS and YYEKEE (reference sequence). The CDR3 is CASSLSPSGNTEAFF. In nucleotides, the CDR3 is TGTGCCAGCAGCTTGTCGCCCAGCGGGAACACTGAAGCTTTCTTT.

Note on this clone: One end of the junction is discordant with germline, which a read error may explain. The rearrangement links TRBV5-6 to TRBJ2-5; 10 nucleotides match TRBD2. The germline V gene has CDR1 SGHDT and CDR2 YYEEEE. This CDR3 has 16 residues. CDR3 nucleotides: TGTGCCAGCAGCTTGAGGGCTAGCGGGGGCCAAGGGACCCAGTACTTC. It specifies CASSLRASGGQGTQYF.

The chain joins TRBV19 to TRBJ1-4; tentatively, D is TRBD1 (5 bases). In germline, CDR1 is LNHDA, CDR2 SQIVND (reference sequence). Trimming pared 3 bases from V and 8 bases from J, leaving 13 bases between. This CDR3 has 14 amino acids. The CDR3 nucleotides are TGTGCCAGTAGTATTATGGCAGGGTCCGAAAAACTGTTTTTT. The encoded protein is CASSIMAGSEKLFF. The full variable domain, rest sourced from reference TRBV19 and TRBJ1-4, is DGGITQSPKYLFRKEGQNVTLSCEQNLNHDAMYWYRQDPGQGLRLIYYSQIVNDFQKGDIAEGYSVSREKKESFPLTVTSAQKNPTAFYLCASSIMAGSEKLFFGSGTQLSVL.